The T cell receptor (beta chain) described here comes from a study of T-cell reconstitution after alpha-beta-depleted transplantation in children. This clonotype was detected many times. Its antigen is undetermined. Study-level points and caveats: Elevated TCRbeta diversity at day 60 was traced, in some patients, to surviving recipient T cells and thymic progenitors. Diversity and T-cell counts at one year after transplant derived mostly from new T cells. Several hundred graft clones that had expanded were reportedly the source of alpha-beta T cells about two months after transplant.

The library targeted TCRbeta and was prepared with unique molecular identifiers. TCRdb re-analysed the PCR reads in MiXCR, keeping a single row per CDR3 protein. The sample includes some 78,000 distinct CDR3 sequences, 13% to 15% of them seen just once. From germline, CDR1 is SQVTM and CDR2 ANQGSEA. The length of the CDR3 is 12 residues. The V end lost 3 bases, the J end lost 3 bases, and 9 bases lay between the germline ends. The clonotype comes from a male patient between 2 and 9 years old who had a stem cell transplant for acute lymphoblastic leukemia, so the T cells may come from the graft donor. This material consisted of PBMCs, mostly from graft donor cells, taken 180 days after TCRalphabeta/CD19-depleted stem cell transplant. This rearrangement joins TRBV29-1 to TRBJ2-7; no definite D call. For the CDR3, the DNA is TGCAGCGTTGAGGACCGATACTACGAGCAGTACTTC. Translating it yields CSVEDRYYEQYF.